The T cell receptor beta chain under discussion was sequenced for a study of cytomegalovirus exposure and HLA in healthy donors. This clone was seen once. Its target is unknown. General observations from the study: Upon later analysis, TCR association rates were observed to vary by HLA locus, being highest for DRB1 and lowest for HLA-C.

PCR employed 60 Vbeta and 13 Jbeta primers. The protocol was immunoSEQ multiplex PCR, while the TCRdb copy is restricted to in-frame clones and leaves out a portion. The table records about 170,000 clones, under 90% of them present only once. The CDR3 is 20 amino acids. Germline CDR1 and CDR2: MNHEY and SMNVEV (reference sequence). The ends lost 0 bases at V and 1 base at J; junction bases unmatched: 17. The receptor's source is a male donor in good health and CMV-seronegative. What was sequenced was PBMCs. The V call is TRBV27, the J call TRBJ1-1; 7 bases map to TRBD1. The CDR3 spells CASSLSLQRRGPGWNTEAFF. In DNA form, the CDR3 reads TGTGCCAGCAGTTTATCACTTCAGCGTAGGGGGCCAGGATGGAACACTGAAGCTTTCTTT.